Sequencing of this T cell receptor (beta chain) was carried out in a study of T cell repertoires in cytomegalovirus infection. Background on the study: CMV infection and matching HLA type were both indicated by public TCR beta signatures.

This clonotype was recorded at least ten times. TCRdb recomputed calls from the reads with MiXCR, one row per CDR3 protein. Among a few hundred thousand distinct CDR3 sequences listed, more than 20% were seen once. V was cut by 5 bases and J by 0 bases, with 8 bases left in between. The CDR3 is made up of 14 amino acids. From germline, CDR1 is SGHTA and CDR2 FQGNSA. The V and J genes are TRBV7-2 and TRBJ1-3; D call uncertain. Sequencing was carried out using PBMCs. The TCR originated in a human donor in good health (CMV status not recorded). Some clones in this sample may be carry-over from other donors' samples. The CDR3 nucleotides read TGTGCCAGCAGCCCCCCGAGCTCTGGAAACACCATATATTTT. Residues: CASSPPSSGNTIYF. Full variable domain (missing parts from reference TRBV7-2 and TRBJ1-3): GAGVSQSPSNKVTEKGKDVELRCDPISGHTALYWYRQSLGQGLEFLIYFQGNSAPDKSGLPSDRFSAERTGGSVSTLTIQRTQQEDSAVYLCASSPPSSGNTIYFGEGSWLTVV.